One sample yielded the 10 T cell receptor beta chains listed below, sequenced in a study of CD8 T cells in ankylosing spondylitis. Study-wide findings and caveats: What seemed typical of ankylosing spondylitis blood was a TCR beta motif built from eight highly homologous variants.

TCRdb re-analysed the 5' RACE reads in MiXCR, keeping a single row per CDR3 protein. The data contain approximately 520,000 distinct CDR3 sequences, roughly 5.2% of them seen just once; the ten biggest clones take up under 4.5%. Their antigens are not known. The specimen was blood, either unsorted or a sorted T cell fraction (not recorded which). The receptors shown here come from a male donor with ankylosing spondylitis.

At least ten counts were recorded for this clonotype. The rearrangement uses TRBV20-1 and TRBJ2-5; D possibly corresponds to TRBD1 (5 bases). In germline, CDR1 is DFQATT, CDR2 SNEGSKA (reference sequence). The CDR3 covers 17 residues. V lost 1 base to trimming and J lost 2 bases, with 20 bases between them. The CDR3 region is CSARVFHWGRAQETQYF. As DNA, the CDR3 is TGCAGTGCTAGAGTCTTTCATTGGGGCAGGGCACAAGAGACCCAGTACTTC.

The rearrangement links TRBV5-1 to TRBJ2-7; D not resolved. The V and J ends lost 0 bases and 3 bases respectively, with 10 bases between them. CDR1 SGHRS and CDR2 YFSETQ come from the germline V gene. This CDR3 contains 14 residues. This CDR3 reads CASSLGSAYYEQYF. As DNA, the CDR3 is TGCGCCAGCAGCTTGGGCTCTGCCTACTACGAGCAGTACTTC.

The chain carries TRBV5-5 and TRBJ1-2; TRBD1 matches 8 bases. Germline lookup yields CDR1 SGHKS and CDR2 YYEKEE (reference sequence). This CDR3 has 13 residues. V lost 4 bases to trimming and J lost 8 bases; unmatched junction nucleotides: 7. The CDR3 DNA follows: TGTGCCAGCAGCGGACAGGGAGAACCGGGCTACACCTTC. Its translation: CASSGQGEPGYTF.

The sample holds many counts of this clonotype. The chain is built from TRBV5-1 and TRBJ2-1, with D perhaps being TRBD1 or TRBD2 (5 bases each). The V end lost 4 bases, the J end lost 0 bases, and 11 bases lay between the germline ends. This CDR3 spans 15 amino acids. CDR1 is SGHRS, CDR2 YFSETQ, per germline. The CDR3 sequence is CASSPGPNSYNEQFF. CDR3 sequence (DNA): TGCGCCAGCAGCCCGGGACCGAACTCCTACAATGAGCAGTTCTTC.

Ten or more counts support this clonotype. The DNA of the CDR3 is TGCGCCAGCAGCCTAGGACGTGATTCGGAGCAGTACTTC. Translating it yields CASSLGRDSEQYF. This chain joins TRBV5-1 and TRBJ2-7; no clear D. The germline V gene encodes CDR1 SGHRS and CDR2 YFSETQ. This CDR3 region has 13 residues. The ends were cut back, 4 bases at V and 7 bases at J, with 15 bases in the middle.

This clonotype was seen at least ten times. The CDR3 region has the DNA TGCAGTGCTAGAGAGGCAGGGGTAGACTATGGCTACACCTTC. As protein: CSAREAGVDYGYTF. This chain links TRBV20-1 with TRBJ1-2, with D possibly matching TRBD1 (6 bases). This CDR3 region has 14 residues. Germline CDR1 and CDR2: DFQATT and SNEGSKA (reference sequence). Trimming took off 0 bases at V and 3 bases at J, with 11 bases between the two ends.

There are a few counts of this clonotype. The chain carries TRBV2 and TRBJ2-1, with D perhaps matching TRBD1 (5 bases). CDR3 length equals 14 residues. V was cut by 7 bases and J by 4 bases, with 14 bases left in between. CDR1 and CDR2 from the germline V gene are SNHLY and FYNNEI. The CDR3 DNA is TGTGCCAGCACCGGAAGGGGTCCGTACAATGAGCAGTTCTTC. Its translation: CASTGRGPYNEQFF.

At least ten counts were recorded for this clonotype. This chain joins TRBV5-4 and TRBJ2-7; tentative D call: TRBD1 (6 bases). The germline V gene encodes CDR1 SGHNT and CDR2 YYREEE (reference sequence). V was cut by 6 bases and J by 3 bases, with 16 bases left in between. The CDR3 extends over 14 amino acids. The CDR3, as DNA: TGTGCCAGCAAACCCGGACAGAGAAGCTACGAGCAGTACTTC. Amino acids: CASKPGQRSYEQYF. Full variable domain (missing parts from reference TRBV5-4 and TRBJ2-7): ETGVTQSPTHLIKTRGQQVTLRCSSQSGHNTVSWYQQALGQGPQFIFQYYREEENGRGNFPPRFSGLQFPNYSSELNVNALELDDSALYLCASKPGQRSYEQYFGPGTRLTVT.

Ten or more counts support this clonotype. V gene TRBV25-1 combines with J gene TRBJ2-5; the D gene is possibly TRBD2 (7 bases). This CDR3 region has 14 residues. V lost 3 bases and J lost 5, with 13 bases in between. Germline assignment: CDR1 MGHDK and CDR2 SYGVNS. CDR3 nucleotide sequence: TGTGCCAGCAGTGACCATGGGGGGGCCGAGACCCAGTACTTC. Its protein is CASSDHGGAETQYF.

This clonotype was seen at least ten times. This chain joins TRBV6-5 and TRBJ1-1, with D hard to call. This CDR3 has 11 residues. Trimming cost V 7 bases and J 4 bases, with 7 bases left between them. Germline V CDR1 and CDR2: MNHEY, SVGAGI. This chain's CDR3 is CASNGRTEAFF. The CDR3, as DNA: TGTGCCAGCAATGGCCGCACTGAAGCTTTCTTT.